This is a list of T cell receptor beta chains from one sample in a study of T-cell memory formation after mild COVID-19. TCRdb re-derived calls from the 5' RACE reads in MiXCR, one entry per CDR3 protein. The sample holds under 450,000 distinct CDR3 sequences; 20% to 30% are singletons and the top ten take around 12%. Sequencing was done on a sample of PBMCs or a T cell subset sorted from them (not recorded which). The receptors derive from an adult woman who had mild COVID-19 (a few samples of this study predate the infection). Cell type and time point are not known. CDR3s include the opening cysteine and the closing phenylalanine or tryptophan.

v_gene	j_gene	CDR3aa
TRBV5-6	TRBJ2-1	CASSLGRPLYNEQFF
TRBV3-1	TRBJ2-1	CASSQGLAGGLGFNEQFF
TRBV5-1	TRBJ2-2	CASSLGGLAGESTGELFF
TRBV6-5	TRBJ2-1	CASRSTRINEQFF
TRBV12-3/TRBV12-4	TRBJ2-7	CASSLFEGYEQYF
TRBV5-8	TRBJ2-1	CASSNGLAGGDEQFF
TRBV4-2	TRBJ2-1	CASSQGTSGSYNEQFF
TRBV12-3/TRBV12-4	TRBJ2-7	CASSLASTGLLAHEQYF
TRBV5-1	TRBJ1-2	CASSFTGAENYGYTF
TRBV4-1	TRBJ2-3	CASSQDWARGVTDTQYF
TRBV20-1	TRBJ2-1	CSSSGGRFEQFF
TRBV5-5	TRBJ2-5	CASSRGGFQETQYF
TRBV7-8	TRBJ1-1	CASSLNLVLGTEAFF
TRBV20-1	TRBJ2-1	CSADTGYNEQFF
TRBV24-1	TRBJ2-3	CATSDRLAGDADTQYF
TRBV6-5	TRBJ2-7	CASSYVADFDPRGYEQYF
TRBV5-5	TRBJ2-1	CASSSPGHYNEQFF
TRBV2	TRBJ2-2	CASSVMLTGELFF
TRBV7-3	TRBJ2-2	CASSSTSGSLNTGELFF
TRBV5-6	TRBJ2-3	CASSPRPSTDTQYF
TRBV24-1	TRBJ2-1	CATSESRGEQFF
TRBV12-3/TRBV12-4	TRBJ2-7	CASSLRSGTDLYEQYF
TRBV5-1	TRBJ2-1	CASSLWRIGLAFNEQFF
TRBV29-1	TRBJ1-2	CSVIPQGLPMRYTF
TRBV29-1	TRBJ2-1	CSVSINGNEQFF
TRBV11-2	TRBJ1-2	CASTVSTSANYGYTF
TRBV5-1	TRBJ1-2	CASSLDPGRSYGYTF
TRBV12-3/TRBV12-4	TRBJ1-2	CASSFLQNGGYTF
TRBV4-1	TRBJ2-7	CASSQVTGGSEQYF
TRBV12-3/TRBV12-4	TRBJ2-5	CASSPRGETHYF
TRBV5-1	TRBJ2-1	CASVDTYNEQFF
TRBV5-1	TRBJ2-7	CASSFRRGLINEQYF
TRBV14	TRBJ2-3	CASSLLFSGDTQYF